A selection of T cell receptor beta chains follows, all from one sample in a study of cytomegalovirus exposure and HLA in healthy donors. Libraries were prepared by immunoSEQ multiplex PCR; TCRdb keeps only in-frame clonotypes and omits some of them. The sample has approximately 90,000 clones, roughly 80% seen once. Sequencing input: PBMCs. These receptors originate from a male donor in good health and CMV-seronegative. The CDR3 runs from the conserved cysteine through the conserved F or W. The order of the fields is clone size, V gene, J gene, D gene, CDR3 DNA, CDR3 protein. The D gene is left open where the match is weak. Clone size appears in some rows only: once, few, many, or a class for an expanded clone.

>.|TRBV28|TRBJ2-2|.
TGTGCCAGCAGAACTCGGGAGCACGGGGAGCTGTTTTTT
CASRTREHGELFF
>once|TRBV27|TRBJ1-1|.
TGTGCCAGCAGTCAAACATCAAGGTTAGCAGAAGCTTTCTTT
CASSQTSRLAEAFF
>.|TRBV6-6|TRBJ1-1|.
TGTGCCAGCAGATGGGACTCCCCTGAAGCTTTCTTT
CASRWDSPEAFF
>few|TRBV11-2|TRBJ2-5|TRBD2
TGTGCCAGCAGCCGCGGGAGACAAGAGACCCAGTACTTC
CASSRGRQETQYF
>.|TRBV7-3|TRBJ2-5|.
TGTGCCAGCAGCCCAAGTGGTAGCGAGACCCAGTACTTC
CASSPSGSETQYF
>.|TRBV7-9|TRBJ1-4|.
TGTGCCAGCAGCTCTTCTCTTCGACCTAGGGAGGAAAAACTGTTTTTT
CASSSSLRPREEKLFF
>.|TRBV2|TRBJ1-2|.
TGTGCCAGCACCGGGGGACGAAGCTATGGCTACACCTTC
CASTGGRSYGYTF
>.|TRBV5-4|TRBJ2-5|.
TGTGCCAGCAGCTTGGAGCGTGCAGCTCAAGAGACCCAGTACTTC
CASSLERAAQETQYF
>.|TRBV11-1|TRBJ2-1|.
TGTGCCAGCAGCTTAGCGAGGTACAATGAGCAGTTCTTC
CASSLARYNEQFF
>few|TRBV7-8|TRBJ1-4|TRBD1
TGTGCCAGCAGCGTTAGACAGGGAGCCTTCAATGAAAAACTGTTTTTT
CASSVRQGAFNEKLFF
>.|TRBV10-3|TRBJ1-1|TRBD1
TGTGCCATCAGTAGGGACAGGGGGAGAATTATGGACACTGAAGCTTTCTTT
CAISRDRGRIMDTEAFF
>.|TRBV19|TRBJ1-1|TRBD1
TGTGCCAGTAGAAAAACACAGGGGGCTGAAGCTTTCTTT
CASRKTQGAEAFF
>.|TRBV18|TRBJ2-1|TRBD2
TGTGCCAGCTCACCACCGAGCGGGACGCGCGGACATGAGCAGTTCTTC
CASSPPSGTRGHEQFF
>.|TRBV7-9|TRBJ2-1|.
TGTGCCAGCACCTTTATCCAGGGTGAGCAGTTCTTC
CASTFIQGEQFF
>.|TRBV5-1|TRBJ1-3|TRBD1
TGCGCCAGCAGCTCTGGACAGGGAGAGACAAACACCATATATTTT
CASSSGQGETNTIYF
>.|TRBV4-3|TRBJ2-3|TRBD2
TGCGCCAGCAGCCAACCCGCCTTCAAGAGGGAGGGGAGCACAGATACGCAGTATTTT
CASSQPAFKREGSTDTQYF